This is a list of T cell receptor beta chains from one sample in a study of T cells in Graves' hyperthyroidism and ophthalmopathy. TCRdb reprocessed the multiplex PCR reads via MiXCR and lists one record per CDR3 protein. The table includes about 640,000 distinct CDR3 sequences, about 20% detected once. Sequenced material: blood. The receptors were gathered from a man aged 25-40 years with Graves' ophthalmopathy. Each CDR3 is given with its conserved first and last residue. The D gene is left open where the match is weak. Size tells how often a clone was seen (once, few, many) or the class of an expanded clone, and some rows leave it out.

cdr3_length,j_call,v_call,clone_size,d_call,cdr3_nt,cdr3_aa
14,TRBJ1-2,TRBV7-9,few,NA,TGTGCCAGCAGCTTAGACCTGGTAGACTATGGCTACACCTTC,CASSLDLVDYGYTF
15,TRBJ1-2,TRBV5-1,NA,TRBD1,TGCGCCAGCAGCCCAGGGGACAGGGGTTCAAGTGGCTACACCTTC,CASSPGDRGSSGYTF
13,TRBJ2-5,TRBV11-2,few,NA,TGTGCCAGCGGCCCCAGGGTTCGAAAGACCCAGTACTTC,CASGPRVRKTQYF
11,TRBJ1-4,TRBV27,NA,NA,TGTGCCAGCGGCGGTTTTGAAAAACTGTTTTTT,CASGGFEKLFF
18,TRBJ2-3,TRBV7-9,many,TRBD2,TGTGCCAGCAGCTTAGCGGGGGGACTAGCGGAAAGCACAGATACGCAGTATTTT,CASSLAGGLAESTDTQYF
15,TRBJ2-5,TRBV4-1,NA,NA,TGCGCCAGCAGCCAGGGACCGGGACTCCAAGAGACCCAGTACTTC,CASSQGPGLQETQYF
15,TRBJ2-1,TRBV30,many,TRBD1,TGTGCCTGGAGCCCAAACAGGGGAGCTTACAATGAGCAGTTCTTC,CAWSPNRGAYNEQFF
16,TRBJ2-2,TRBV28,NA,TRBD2,TGTGCCAGCAGTTCTCCGGGACTAGCGATAACCGGGGAGCTGTTTTTT,CASSSPGLAITGELFF
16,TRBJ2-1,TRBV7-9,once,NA,TGTGCCAGCAGCTTAGCGACCCACAGCTCCTACAATGAGCAGTTCTTC,CASSLATHSSYNEQFF
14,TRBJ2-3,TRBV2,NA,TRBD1,TGTGCCAGCACACGGGACAGGAACACAGATACGCAGTATTTT,CASTRDRNTDTQYF
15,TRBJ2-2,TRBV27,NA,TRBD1,TGTGCCAGCACCCGACAGGGGTCGAACACCGGGGAGCTGTTTTTT,CASTRQGSNTGELFF
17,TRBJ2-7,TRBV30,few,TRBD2,TGTGCCTGGTGCTGGACTAGCGAGCATTCCTGTCCCCACGAGCAGTACTTC,CAWCWTSEHSCPHEQYF
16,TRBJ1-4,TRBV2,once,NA,TGTGCCAGCAGTGAAGCGACGGTTGCAACTAATGAAAAACTGTTTTTT,CASSEATVATNEKLFF
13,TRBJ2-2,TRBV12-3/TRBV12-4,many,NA,TGTGCCAGCAGTTTACGGGACATCGGGGAGCTGTTTTTT,CASSLRDIGELFF
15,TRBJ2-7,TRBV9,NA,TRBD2,TGTGCCAGCGGCGTAGGAAGTAGCGGGAGCCACGAGCAGTACTTC,CASGVGSSGSHEQYF
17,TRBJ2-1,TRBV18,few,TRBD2,TGTGCCAGCTCACCACGGGGTTTCAGCGGGAGTTTTGGTGAGCAGTTCTTC,CASSPRGFSGSFGEQFF
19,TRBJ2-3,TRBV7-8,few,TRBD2,TGTGCCAGCCGGGGACCGCGAACTTTCCTAGCGGTTAGCACAGATACGCAGTATTTT,CASRGPRTFLAVSTDTQYF
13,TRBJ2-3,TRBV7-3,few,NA,TGTGCCAGCAGCTTTACCCGCACAGATACGCAGTATTTT,CASSFTRTDTQYF
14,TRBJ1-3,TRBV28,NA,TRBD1,TGTGCCAGCAGGGAGGGACAGGGGGGAAACACCATATATTTT,CASREGQGGNTIYF
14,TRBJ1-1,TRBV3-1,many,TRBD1,TGTGCCAGCAGCCACTCATTCAGGACAGGGGAAGCTTTCTTT,CASSHSFRTGEAFF
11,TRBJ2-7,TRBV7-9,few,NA,TGTGCCAGCGCGCGCAGGTACGAGCAGTACTTC,CASARRYEQYF
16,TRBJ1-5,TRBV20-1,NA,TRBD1,TGCAGTGCTAGAGATCCCCTGACAGGGCACGATCAGCCCCAGCATTTT,CSARDPLTGHDQPQHF
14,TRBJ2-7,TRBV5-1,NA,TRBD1,TGCGCCAGCAGCTGGCAGACAGGGAGCCTCGTGCGGTACTTC,CASSWQTGSLVRYF
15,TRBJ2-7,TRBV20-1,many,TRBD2,TGCAGTGCTAGAGACCTGCTAGCGGGAGACTACGAGCAGTACTTC,CSARDLLAGDYEQYF
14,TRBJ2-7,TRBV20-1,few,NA,TGCAGTGCTAGATCAAGGGACGGTTTGGTCGAGCAGTACTTC,CSARSRDGLVEQYF
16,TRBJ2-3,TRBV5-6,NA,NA,TGTGCCAGCAGCTTGGTCTCGGGGGCTCGCACAGATACGCAGTATTTT,CASSLVSGARTDTQYF
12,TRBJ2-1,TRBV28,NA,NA,TGTGCCAGCAGTCCTCAATTTAGGAATCAGTTCTTC,CASSPQFRNQFF